These T cell receptor beta chains were read from a single sample in a study of blood T cell repertoires in COVID-19. Assay used: immunoSEQ multiplex PCR; TCRdb lists only in-frame clones, some missing. Seen here are roughly 150,000 clones, around 81% observed once, and the top ten hold 10% to 15%. Sequencing used peripheral blood. Receptors originate from a man aged 70 or older who had recovered from COVID-19. The CDR3 runs from the conserved cysteine through the conserved F or W. Fields, in order: D gene, clone size, J gene, V gene, CDR3 protein, CDR3 DNA. A D gene is named only where the DNA matches it firmly. Clone size, where shown, is once, few, many, or a class for clones that have expanded.

-,once,TRBJ1-3,TRBV9,CASSVASGAGNTIYF,TGTGCCAGCAGCGTAGCATCGGGGGCTGGAAACACCATATATTTT
TRBD1,-,TRBJ1-6,TRBV2,CASGQGSPLHF,TGTGCCAGTGGACAGGGATCACCCCTCCACTTT
TRBD1,few,TRBJ1-1,TRBV2,CASSATGFGSTEAFF,TGTGCCAGCAGCGCGACAGGGTTCGGTAGCACTGAAGCTTTCTTT
TRBD1,-,TRBJ2-5,TRBV6-1,CASSEGDRQETQYF,TGTGCCAGCAGTGAAGGGGACAGACAAGAGACCCAGTACTTC
TRBD2,-,TRBJ2-2,TRBV7-2,CASSLVGGVNTGELFF,TGTGCCAGCAGCTTGGTGGGAGGGGTGAACACCGGGGAGCTGTTTTTT
-,-,TRBJ1-2,TRBV11-2,CASSLGSAGEYGYTF,TGTGCCAGCAGCTTAGGCTCGGCAGGGGAATATGGCTACACCTTC
-,-,TRBJ1-6,TRBV4-1,CASSQEVGQRYNSPLHF,TGCGCCAGCAGCCAAGAGGTTGGACAGAGATATAATTCACCCCTCCACTTT
TRBD2,-,TRBJ2-2,TRBV15,CATSRTYAPGLAAEWGTGELFF,TGTGCCACCAGCCGGACTTACGCTCCGGGACTAGCGGCAGAGTGGGGCACCGGGGAGCTGTTTTTT
-,-,TRBJ2-5,TRBV4-1,CASSQDWAWETQYF,TGCGCCAGCAGCCAAGATTGGGCTTGGGAGACCCAGTACTTC
-,-,TRBJ2-2,TRBV4-2,CASSQERALDTGELFF,TGTGCCAGCAGCCAAGAGCGGGCCCTAGACACCGGGGAGCTGTTTTTT
-,-,TRBJ1-5,TRBV27,CASSFRGGNQPQHF,TGTGCCAGCAGTTTCCGGGGGGGCAATCAGCCCCAGCATTTT
-,-,TRBJ2-1,TRBV5-1,CASSLREISSYNEQFF,TGCGCCAGCAGCTTGCGTGAGATTAGCTCCTACAATGAGCAGTTCTTC
-,-,TRBJ1-2,TRBV27,CASSSSGGYTF,TGTGCCAGCAGTTCAAGCGGTGGCTACACCTTC
TRBD2,-,TRBJ2-7,TRBV3-1/TRBV3-2,CASSQVGGVDEQYF,TGTGCCAGCAGCCAAGTGGGAGGGGTCGACGAGCAGTACTTC
-,-,TRBJ1-2,TRBV12-3/TRBV12-4,CASSLSPLYSYTF,TGTGCCAGCAGTTTATCCCCCCTTTATAGCTACACCTTC
-,-,TRBJ2-7,TRBV5-4,CASSFSGYPYEQYF,TGTGCCAGCAGCTTCAGCGGTTACCCCTACGAGCAGTACTTC
TRBD1,-,TRBJ1-5,TRBV19,CASSTGDRGKAQHF,TGTGCCAGTAGTACAGGGGACAGGGGGAAGGCCCAGCATTTT
-,-,TRBJ1-1,TRBV6-5,CASSYLERDTEAFF,TGTGCCAGCAGTTACCTGGAACGGGACACTGAAGCTTTCTTT
-,-,TRBJ1-1,TRBV7-2,CASSLTGGVNTEAFF,TGTGCCAGCAGCTTAACTGGGGGCGTGAACACTGAAGCTTTCTTT
TRBD1,-,TRBJ2-7,TRBV18,CASSPDRGTGEQYF,TGTGCCAGCTCACCCGACAGGGGGACAGGAGAGCAGTACTTC
TRBD1,few,TRBJ2-1,TRBV18,CASSPAGQGVNEQFF,TGTGCCAGCTCACCGGCGGGACAGGGGGTGAATGAGCAGTTCTTC
-,-,TRBJ1-5,TRBV27,CASSPREFNQPQHF,TGTGCCAGCAGTCCCCGGGAGTTCAATCAGCCCCAGCATTTT
TRBD1,-,TRBJ2-5,TRBV5-1,CASSPQQGEEETQYF,TGCGCCAGCAGCCCCCAGCAGGGGGAAGAAGAGACCCAGTACTTC
-,-,TRBJ1-2,TRBV6-5,CASRTNLDPNYGYTF,TGTGCCAGCAGAACCAACCTAGACCCTAACTATGGCTACACCTTC
-,-,TRBJ2-3,TRBV7-8,CASSLVFLAGSTDTQYF,TGTGCCAGCAGCTTAGTCTTCCTGGCGGGCTCCACAGATACGCAGTATTTT
-,-,TRBJ2-7,TRBV3-1/TRBV3-2,CASGGGGPYEQYF,TGTGCCAGCGGCGGGGGCGGGCCCTACGAGCAGTACTTC
-,-,TRBJ2-2,TRBV21-1,CASSPPRAGVNTGELFF,TGTGCCAGCAGCCCCCCGAGGGCGGGAGTGAACACCGGGGAGCTGTTTTTT
TRBD2,-,TRBJ2-1,TRBV7-9,CASSFSGSRVNEQFF,TGTGCCAGCAGCTTTAGCGGGAGTCGGGTGAATGAGCAGTTCTTC
-,-,TRBJ2-5,TRBV11-2,CASTERETQYF,TGTGCCAGCACCGAGAGGGAGACCCAGTACTTC
TRBD1,-,TRBJ2-2,TRBV10-1,CASSLDRASGELFF,TGCGCCAGCAGCTTGGACAGGGCGTCCGGGGAGCTGTTTTTT
TRBD2,-,TRBJ2-1,TRBV5-6,CASSLVRTSGPGEQFF,TGTGCCAGCAGCTTAGTCCGGACTAGCGGACCGGGGGAGCAGTTCTTC
TRBD1,-,TRBJ2-5,TRBV5-1,CASSDGQGQETQYF,TGCGCCAGCAGCGACGGACAGGGGCAAGAGACCCAGTACTTC
-,-,TRBJ2-5,TRBV21-1,CASSSGLAGVETQYF,TGTGCCAGCAGCTCGGGACTAGCGGGAGTCGAGACCCAGTACTTC
-,-,TRBJ2-7,TRBV10-3,CAISEGGFSYEQYF,TGTGCCATCAGTGAGGGGGGGTTCTCCTACGAGCAGTACTTC
TRBD2,-,TRBJ2-2,TRBV11-2,CASSLVLAGVGELFF,TGTGCCAGCAGCTTAGTCCTAGCGGGAGTCGGGGAGCTGTTTTTT
TRBD1,-,TRBJ1-2,TRBV4-1,CASSLVGQGARGYTF,TGCGCCAGCAGCCTGGTGGGACAGGGGGCAAGGGGCTACACCTTC